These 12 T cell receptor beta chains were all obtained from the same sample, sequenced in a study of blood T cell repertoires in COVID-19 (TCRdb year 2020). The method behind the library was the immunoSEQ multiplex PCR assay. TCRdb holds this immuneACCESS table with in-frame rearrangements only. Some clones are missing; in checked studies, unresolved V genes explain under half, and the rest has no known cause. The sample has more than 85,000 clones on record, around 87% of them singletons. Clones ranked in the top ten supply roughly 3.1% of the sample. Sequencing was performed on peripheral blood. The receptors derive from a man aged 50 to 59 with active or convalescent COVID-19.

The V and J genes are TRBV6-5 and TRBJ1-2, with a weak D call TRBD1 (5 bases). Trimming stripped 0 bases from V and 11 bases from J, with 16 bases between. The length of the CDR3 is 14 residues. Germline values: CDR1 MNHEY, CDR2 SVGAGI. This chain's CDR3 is CASSYSRDSPGYTF. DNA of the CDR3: TGTGCCAGCAGTTACTCTCGCGACAGCCCAGGGTACACCTTC.

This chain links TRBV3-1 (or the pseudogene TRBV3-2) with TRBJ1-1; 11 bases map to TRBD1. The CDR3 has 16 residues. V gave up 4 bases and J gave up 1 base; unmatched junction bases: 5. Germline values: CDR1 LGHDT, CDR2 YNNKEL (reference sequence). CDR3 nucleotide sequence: TGTGCCAGCAGCCGGACAGGGGGCGGCAGGAACACTGAAGCTTTCTTT. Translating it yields CASSRTGGGRNTEAFF.

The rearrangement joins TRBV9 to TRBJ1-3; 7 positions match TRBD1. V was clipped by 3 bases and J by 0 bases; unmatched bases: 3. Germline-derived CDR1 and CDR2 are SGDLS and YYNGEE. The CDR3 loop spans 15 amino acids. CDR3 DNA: TGTGCCAGCAGCGCGGACAGGTACTCTGGAAACACCATATATTTT. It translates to CASSADRYSGNTIYF.

Written as DNA, the CDR3 is TGTGCCAGCAGTTTATCAGGGGACACTGAAGCTTTCTTT. It is translated as CASSLSGDTEAFF. The chain links TRBV12-3 or TRBV12-4 to TRBJ1-1, with D possibly being TRBD1 (6 bases). Trimming removed 2 bases from V and 3 bases from J, with 7 bases in between. CDR3 length: 13 amino acids.

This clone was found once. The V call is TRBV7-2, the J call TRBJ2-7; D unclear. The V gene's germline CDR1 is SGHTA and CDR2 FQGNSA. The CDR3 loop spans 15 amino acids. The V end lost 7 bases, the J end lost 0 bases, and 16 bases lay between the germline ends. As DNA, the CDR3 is TGTGCCAGCACCGGTTCCTGGGCGAGCTCCTACGAGCAGTACTTC. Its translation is CASTGSWASSYEQYF.

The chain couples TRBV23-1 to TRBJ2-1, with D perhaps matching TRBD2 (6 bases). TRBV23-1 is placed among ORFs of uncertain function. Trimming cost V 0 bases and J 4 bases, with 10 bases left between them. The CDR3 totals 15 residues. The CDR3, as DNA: TGCGCCAGCAGTCAATCGAGTGGGGGGTACAATGAGCAGTTCTTC. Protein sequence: CASSQSSGGYNEQFF.

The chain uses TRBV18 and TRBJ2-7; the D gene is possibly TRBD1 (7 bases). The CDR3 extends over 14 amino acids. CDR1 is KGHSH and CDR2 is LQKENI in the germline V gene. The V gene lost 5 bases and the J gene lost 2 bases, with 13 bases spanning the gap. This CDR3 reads CASSSGGPTYEQYF. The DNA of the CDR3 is TGTGCCAGCTCATCAGGGGGGCCAACCTACGAGCAGTACTTC. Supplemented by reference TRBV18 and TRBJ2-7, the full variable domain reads NAGVMQNPRHLVRRRGQEARLRCSPMKGHSHVYWYRQLPEEGLKFMVYLQKENIIDESGMPKERFSAEFPKEGPSILRIQQVVRGDSAAYFCASSSGGPTYEQYFGPGTRLTVT.

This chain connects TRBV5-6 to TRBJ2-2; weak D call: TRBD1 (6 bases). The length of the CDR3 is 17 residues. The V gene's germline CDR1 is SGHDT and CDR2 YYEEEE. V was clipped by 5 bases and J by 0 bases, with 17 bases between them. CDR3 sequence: CASSFLGQKPNTGELFF. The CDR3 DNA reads TGTGCCAGCAGTTTCCTCGGACAGAAACCGAACACCGGGGAGCTGTTTTTT.

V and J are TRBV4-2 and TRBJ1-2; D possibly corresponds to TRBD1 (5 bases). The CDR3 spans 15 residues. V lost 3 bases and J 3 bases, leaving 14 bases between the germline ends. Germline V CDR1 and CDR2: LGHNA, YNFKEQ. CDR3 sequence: CASSQEGQGDYGYTF. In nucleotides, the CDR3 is TGTGCCAGCAGCCAGGAGGGTCAGGGCGACTATGGCTACACCTTC.

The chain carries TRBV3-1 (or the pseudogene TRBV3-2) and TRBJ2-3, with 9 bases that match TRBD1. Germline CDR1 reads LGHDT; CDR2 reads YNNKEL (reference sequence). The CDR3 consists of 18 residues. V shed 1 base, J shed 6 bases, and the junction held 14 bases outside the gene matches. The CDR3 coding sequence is TGTGCCAGCAGCCAAGTAGCCGGACAGGGGCAAGGGAGGGATACGCAGTATTTT. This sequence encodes CASSQVAGQGQGRDTQYF.

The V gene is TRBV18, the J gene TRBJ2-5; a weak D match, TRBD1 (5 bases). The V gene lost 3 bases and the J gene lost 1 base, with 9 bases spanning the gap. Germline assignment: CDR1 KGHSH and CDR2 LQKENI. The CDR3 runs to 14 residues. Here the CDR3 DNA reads TGTGCCAGCTCACCGTCGACAGCCCAAGAGACCCAGTACTTC. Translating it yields CASSPSTAQETQYF.

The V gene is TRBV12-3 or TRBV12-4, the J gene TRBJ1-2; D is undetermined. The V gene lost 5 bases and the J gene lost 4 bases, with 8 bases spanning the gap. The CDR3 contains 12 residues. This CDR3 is CASSPVPYGYTF. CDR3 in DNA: TGTGCCAGCAGTCCAGTGCCCTATGGCTACACCTTC.